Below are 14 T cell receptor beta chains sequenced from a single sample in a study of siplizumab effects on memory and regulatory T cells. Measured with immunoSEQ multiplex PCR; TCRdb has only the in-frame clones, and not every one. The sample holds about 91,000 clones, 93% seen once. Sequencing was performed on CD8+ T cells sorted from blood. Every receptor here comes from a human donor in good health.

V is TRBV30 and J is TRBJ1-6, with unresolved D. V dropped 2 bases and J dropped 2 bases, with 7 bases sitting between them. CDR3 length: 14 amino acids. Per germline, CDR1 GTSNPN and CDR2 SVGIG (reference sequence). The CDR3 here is CAWSSGAYNSPLHF. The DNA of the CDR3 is TGTGCCTGGAGTAGTGGGGCCTATAATTCACCCCTCCACTTT.

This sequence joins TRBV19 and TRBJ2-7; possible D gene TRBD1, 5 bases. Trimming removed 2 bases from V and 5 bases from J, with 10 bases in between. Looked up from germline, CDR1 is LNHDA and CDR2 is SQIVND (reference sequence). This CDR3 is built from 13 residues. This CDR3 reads CASSIQGFDEQYF. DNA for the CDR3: TGTGCCAGTAGTATACAGGGCTTCGACGAGCAGTACTTC.

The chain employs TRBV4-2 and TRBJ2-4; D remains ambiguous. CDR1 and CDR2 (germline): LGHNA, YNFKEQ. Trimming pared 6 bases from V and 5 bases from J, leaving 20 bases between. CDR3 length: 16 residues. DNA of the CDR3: TGTGCCAGCAGTTCGAGCGCGCGTCTGACGGAAAACATTCAGTACTTC. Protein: CASSSSARLTENIQYF.

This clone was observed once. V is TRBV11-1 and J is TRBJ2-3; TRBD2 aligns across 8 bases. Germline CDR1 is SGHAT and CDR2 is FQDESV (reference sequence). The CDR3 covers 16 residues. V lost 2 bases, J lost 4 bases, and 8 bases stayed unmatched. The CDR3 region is CASSLTLREVPDTQYF. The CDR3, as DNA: TGTGCCAGCAGCTTAACTCTGCGGGAGGTGCCAGATACGCAGTATTTT.

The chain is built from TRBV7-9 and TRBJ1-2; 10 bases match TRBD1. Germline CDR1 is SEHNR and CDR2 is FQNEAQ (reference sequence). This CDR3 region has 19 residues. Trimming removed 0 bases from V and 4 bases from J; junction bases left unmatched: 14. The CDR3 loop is CASSLALPTGGIRGYGYTF. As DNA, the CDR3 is TGTGCCAGCAGCTTAGCGCTCCCGACAGGGGGCATTCGGGGCTATGGCTACACCTTC.

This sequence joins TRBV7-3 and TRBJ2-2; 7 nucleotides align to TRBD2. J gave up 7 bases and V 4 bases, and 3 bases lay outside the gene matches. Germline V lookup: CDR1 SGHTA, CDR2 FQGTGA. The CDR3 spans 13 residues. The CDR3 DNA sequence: TGTGCCAGCAGCTCCACGGGGGGCGGGGAGCTGTTTTTT. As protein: CASSSTGGGELFF.

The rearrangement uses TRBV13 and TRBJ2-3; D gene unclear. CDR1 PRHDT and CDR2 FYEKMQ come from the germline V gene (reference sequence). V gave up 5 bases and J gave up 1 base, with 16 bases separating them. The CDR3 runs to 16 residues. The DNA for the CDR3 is TGTGCCAGCAGCCCGGAACGAGGTACCGGCACAGATACGCAGTATTTT. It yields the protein CASSPERGTGTDTQYF.

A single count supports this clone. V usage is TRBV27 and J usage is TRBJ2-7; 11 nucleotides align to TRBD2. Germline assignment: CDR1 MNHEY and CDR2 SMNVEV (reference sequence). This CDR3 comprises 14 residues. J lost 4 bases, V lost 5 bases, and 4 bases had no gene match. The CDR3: CASSLLAGVYEQYF. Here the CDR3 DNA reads TGTGCCAGCAGTCTACTAGCGGGGGTATACGAGCAGTACTTC.

The CDR3: CASSIAVNNEQFF. The CDR3 DNA is TGTGCCAGTAGTATAGCGGTCAACAATGAGCAGTTCTTC. This sequence joins TRBV19 and TRBJ2-1, with D hard to call. Trimming stripped 1 base from V and 5 bases from J, with 6 bases between. The CDR3 loop spans 13 amino acids. Germline V lookup: CDR1 LNHDA, CDR2 SQIVND (reference sequence).

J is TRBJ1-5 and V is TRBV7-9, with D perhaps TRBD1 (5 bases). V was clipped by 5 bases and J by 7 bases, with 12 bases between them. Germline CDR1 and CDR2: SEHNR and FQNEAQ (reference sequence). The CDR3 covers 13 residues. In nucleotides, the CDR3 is TGTGCCAGCAGCCAAGGGGTCGGGCAGCCCCAGCATTTT. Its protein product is CASSQGVGQPQHF.

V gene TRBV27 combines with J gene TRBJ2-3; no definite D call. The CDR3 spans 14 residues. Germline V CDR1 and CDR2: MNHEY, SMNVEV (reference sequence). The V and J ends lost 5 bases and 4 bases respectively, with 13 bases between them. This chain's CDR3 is CASSTTVFADTQYF. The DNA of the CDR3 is TGTGCCAGCAGTACAACCGTCTTTGCAGATACGCAGTATTTT.

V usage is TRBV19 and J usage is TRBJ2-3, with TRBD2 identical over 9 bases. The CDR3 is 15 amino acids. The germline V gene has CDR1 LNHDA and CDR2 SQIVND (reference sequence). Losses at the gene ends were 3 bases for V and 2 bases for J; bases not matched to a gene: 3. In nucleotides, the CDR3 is TGTGCCAGTAGTATGCTAGCGGGGTTCACAGATACGCAGTATTTT. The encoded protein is CASSMLAGFTDTQYF.

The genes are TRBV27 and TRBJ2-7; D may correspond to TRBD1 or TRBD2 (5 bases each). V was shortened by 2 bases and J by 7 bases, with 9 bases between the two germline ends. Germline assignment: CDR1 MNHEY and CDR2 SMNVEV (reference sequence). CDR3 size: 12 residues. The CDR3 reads CASSLGDGEQYF. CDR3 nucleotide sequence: TGTGCCAGCAGTTTAGGGGACGGGGAGCAGTACTTC.

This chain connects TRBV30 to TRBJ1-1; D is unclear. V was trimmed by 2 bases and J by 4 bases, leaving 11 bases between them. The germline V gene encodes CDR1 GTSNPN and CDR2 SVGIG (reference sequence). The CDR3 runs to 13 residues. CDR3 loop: CAWSPSPGTEAFF. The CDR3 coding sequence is TGTGCCTGGAGTCCCTCCCCAGGCACTGAAGCTTTCTTT.